This TCR beta chain was recorded in a study of human T cells and chemical hapten exposure. Across the whole study: Sensitization employed 2% DPC on about 2 cm by about 2 cm of upper inner arm skin.

The CDR3 loop spans 14 amino acids. CDR1 and CDR2 (germline): DFQATT, SNEGSKA (reference sequence). Time point: patch test 2, 6 weeks after DPC sensitization. The treatment was: therapeutic diphenylcyclopropenone sensitization with weekly scalp DPC. The drawing of blood occurred before each patch test was applied. In regard to this clonotype: Its specificity is unknown. One end of the junction varies from germline; a read error may be responsible.

One entry per CDR3 protein results from TCRdb running MiXCR on the RACE reads. The table includes fewer than 150,000 distinct CDR3 sequences, approximately 10% detected once. General study findings and limits: DPC sensitization produced no change in TCRs with frequency above 1 in 1000.

The clonotype originates from a woman in her forties or fifties with alopecia areata. Some clones in this sample may be carry-over from other donors' samples. The genes are TRBV20-1 and TRBJ1-1; no definite D call. The source was whole blood, collected in connection with sensitization to the hapten diphenylcyclopropenone (DPC). CDR3 DNA: TGCAGTGCTAGCCCACTTGGAATGAACACTGAAGTTTTCTTT. It encodes CSASPLGMNTEVFF.